These 9 T cell receptor beta chains share one sample of origin, sequenced in a study of blood T cell repertoires in COVID-19. Here immunoSEQ multiplex PCR was the method, and the copy in TCRdb shows in-frame clones only, minus some. The data contain 200,000 to 250,000 clones, about 83% of them singletons. The sequenced sample was peripheral blood. The source is a woman aged 25 to 39 with COVID-19, enrolled during active disease.

The chain uses TRBV7-8 and TRBJ1-1; no clear D gene. CDR3 length equals 14 residues. Between the trimmed V and J ends, which lost 5 bases and 2 bases, there was a span of 12 bases. In germline, CDR1 is SGHVS, CDR2 FQNEAQ. The CDR3 region has the DNA TGTGCCAGCAGCCGGATGATAGCCAACACTGAAGCTTTCTTT. Protein product: CASSRMIANTEAFF.

This clone has only a few counts. The chain joins TRBV19 to TRBJ1-2; D might be TRBD1 (5 bases). The CDR3 is 15 amino acids. Germline CDR1 reads LNHDA; CDR2 reads SQIVND (reference sequence). Between the trimmed V and J ends, which lost 6 bases and 3 bases, there was a span of 17 bases. CDR3 sequence: CASSRGGARDYGYTF. CDR3 DNA: TGTGCCAGTAGCCGTGGTGGGGCCAGGGACTATGGCTACACCTTC.

The chain combines TRBV6-2 or TRBV6-3 with TRBJ2-7; 8 nucleotides match TRBD2. Trimming removed 5 bases from V and 2 bases from J; junction bases left unmatched: 5. The length of the CDR3 is 14 residues. Germline V gene data show CDR1 as MNHEY and CDR2 as SVGEGT. This chain's CDR3 is CASSQLAEAYEQYF. The CDR3 DNA reads as TGTGCCAGCAGTCAACTAGCGGAGGCCTACGAGCAGTACTTC.

The V call is TRBV6-5, the J call TRBJ1-2; 9 nucleotides agree with TRBD1. Per germline, CDR1 MNHEY and CDR2 SVGAGI. J was trimmed by 4 bases and V by 4 bases; bases with no gene match: 7. CDR3 size: 15 residues. CDR3 sequence (DNA): TGTGCCAGCAGTTCCCAGACAGGGGGAATCTATGGCTACACCTTC. Amino acids: CASSSQTGGIYGYTF.

J is TRBJ2-3 and V is TRBV4-3; D is uncertain. CDR3 length equals 13 residues. CDR1 LGHNA and CDR2 YSLEER come from the germline V gene. V was pared by 2 bases and J by 4 bases, with 7 bases between. CDR3 residues: CASSQPNADTQYF. CDR3 DNA: TGCGCCAGCAGCCAACCTAATGCAGATACGCAGTATTTT.

Points on this clone: The sample has other DNA sequences that encode this CDR3 too. The rearrangement joins TRBV5-4 to TRBJ1-1, with a tentative D call TRBD1 (6 bases). CDR1 is SGHNT and CDR2 is YYREEE in the germline V gene (reference sequence). The CDR3 runs to 13 residues. V was clipped by 2 bases and J by 5 bases, with 10 bases between them. In DNA form, the CDR3 reads TGTGCCAGCAGCTTACAGGGTGGTACTGAAGCTTTCTTT. Residues: CASSLQGGTEAFF.

The chain has TRBV27 and TRBJ1-1; no clear D. The CDR3 totals 13 residues. The germline V and J ends were trimmed by 2 bases and 1 base, with 5 bases remaining between them. Germline values: CDR1 MNHEY, CDR2 SMNVEV (reference sequence). The chain's CDR3 is CASSLGQNTEAFF. CDR3 bases: TGTGCCAGCAGTTTAGGCCAGAACACTGAAGCTTTCTTT.

This clone was seen just once. The J gene is TRBJ2-1, the V gene TRBV10-3, with 11 positions matching TRBD1. This CDR3 spans 16 amino acids. V dropped 2 bases and J dropped 6; count of bases not matched to a gene: 6. The germline gives CDR1 ENHRY, CDR2 SYGVKD. The CDR3 loop is CAISEAGTGGVNEQFF. The CDR3 coding sequence is TGTGCCATCAGTGAGGCCGGGACAGGGGGGGTCAATGAGCAGTTCTTC.

This clone came up a few times. Here the CDR3 reads CASSGATNQPQHF. In DNA form, the CDR3 reads TGCGCCAGCAGTGGGGCCACAAATCAGCCCCAGCATTTT. The V call is TRBV10-1, the J call TRBJ1-5, with D unclear. Trimming left V 4 bases short and J 4 bases short, with 8 bases between. Germline V gene sequence: CDR1 WNHNN, CDR2 SYGVQD (reference sequence). The CDR3 runs to 13 residues.